Below, 28 T cell receptor beta chains from the same sample are listed, as sequenced in a study of shared clonotypes between healthy human individuals. The data were produced by immunoSEQ multiplex PCR, yet TCRdb's version contains in-frame clones alone and is incomplete. The table includes 2.3 million or so clones, over 85% detected once. Sequencing was carried out using naive CD4+ T cells from PBMCs. As for subset: CD45RA+ positively selected. The receptor set was obtained from a man between 18 and 29 years old in good health. Some clones in this sample may be carry-over from other donors' samples.

This chain connects TRBV5-6 to TRBJ2-7, with D possibly TRBD1 on 5 matching bases. The CDR3 consists of 15 residues. The germline CDR1 and CDR2 sequences are SGHDT and YYEEEE. V lost 4 bases and J lost 6, with 20 bases in between. The CDR3 loop is CASSIRQSYSPEQYF. In DNA form, the CDR3 reads TGTGCCAGCAGCATTCGACAGTCCTATAGCCCCGAGCAGTACTTC. Combining the CDR3 with reference TRBV5-6 and TRBJ2-7 gives the whole variable domain DAGVTQSPTHLIKTRGQQVTLRCSPKSGHDTVSWYQQALGQGPQFIFQYYEEEERQRGNFPDRFSGHQFPNYSSELNVNALLLGDSALYLCASSIRQSYSPEQYFGPGTRLTVT.

V and J are TRBV28 and TRBJ2-7; 13 bases line up with TRBD2. Trimming at V came to 6 bases and at J to 3 bases, leaving 2 bases not matched to a gene. In germline, CDR1 is MDHEN, CDR2 SYDVKM. This CDR3 spans 14 amino acids. The CDR3 DNA is TGTGCCAGCAGAACTAGCGGGAGGGGCTACGAGCAGTACTTC. It encodes CASRTSGRGYEQYF.

V and J are TRBV6-5 and TRBJ1-2, with a possible D match to TRBD1 (5 bases). Trimming left V 6 bases short and J 2 bases short, with 13 bases between. CDR3 size: 14 residues. Germline assignment: CDR1 MNHEY and CDR2 SVGAGI. Here the CDR3 reads CASSPYGTNYGYTF. The CDR3 nucleotides are TGTGCCAGCAGCCCGTATGGGACGAACTATGGCTACACCTTC.

This chain connects TRBV7-2 to TRBJ1-1; D is undetermined. The V end lost 1 base, the J end lost 3 bases, and 9 bases lay between the germline ends. Germline loops: CDR1 SGHTA, CDR2 FQGNSA. This CDR3 is built from 14 residues. The CDR3 here is CASSLGLVDTEAFF. DNA for the CDR3: TGTGCCAGCAGCTTAGGCCTCGTGGACACTGAAGCTTTCTTT.

The chain combines TRBV7-8 with TRBJ2-6; 8 nucleotides agree with TRBD1. The CDR3 has 17 amino acids. V shed 5 bases and J 0 bases; nucleotides not matched to a gene: 6. Germline V gene sequence: CDR1 SGHVS, CDR2 FQNEAQ. Here the CDR3 reads CASSRDRMISGANVLTF. The CDR3 DNA follows: TGTGCCAGCAGCCGGGACAGGATGATCTCTGGGGCCAACGTCCTGACTTTC.

A single count supports this clone. CDR3 residues: CASSTPGQGYQPQHF. DNA for the CDR3: TGTGCCAGCAGTACACCGGGACAGGGGTATCAGCCCCAGCATTTT. V usage is TRBV6-1 and J usage is TRBJ1-5; 10 positions agree with TRBD1. The CDR3 is 15 amino acids. CDR1 and CDR2 from the germline V gene are MNHNS and SASEGT. V shed 5 bases, J shed 5 bases, and the junction held 6 bases outside the gene matches.

This clone was observed a few times. The chain employs TRBV7-3 and TRBJ1-1; D not resolved. The germline gives CDR1 SGHTA, CDR2 FQGTGA. V lost 3 bases, J lost 1 base, and 6 bases lay in between. The CDR3 runs 13 residues. CDR3 residues: CASSLDSNTEAFF. CDR3 nucleotides: TGTGCCAGCAGCTTGGACTCGAACACTGAAGCTTTCTTT.

The chain recombines TRBV6-6 with TRBJ1-2; D gene uncertain. The CDR3 has 10 residues. The V gene lost 2 bases and the J gene lost 6 bases, with 1 base spanning the gap. The V gene's germline CDR1 is MNHNY and CDR2 SVGAGI (reference sequence). The CDR3 sequence: CASSYNGYTF. The CDR3 DNA is TGTGCCAGCAGTTACAATGGCTACACCTTC.

This clone was seen once. This chain connects TRBV5-1 to TRBJ2-7; TRBD1 aligns across 7 bases. This CDR3 spans 16 amino acids. Germline CDR1 is SGHRS and CDR2 is YFSETQ. Germline trimming cut 0 bases from V and 1 base from J; bases unmatched to any gene: 7. In nucleotides, the CDR3 is TGCGCCAGCAGCTTGGCCAACCAGGGACAGTCCTACGAGCAGTACTTC. This codes for CASSLANQGQSYEQYF.

The chain is built from TRBV18 and TRBJ2-7, with D possibly TRBD2 on 6 matching bases. CDR3 length: 14 residues. CDR1 is KGHSH, CDR2 LQKENI, per germline. V lost 6 bases and J 3 bases, leaving 15 bases between the germline ends. The CDR3 DNA sequence: TGTGCCAGCTCCTATACGGCGGGGAACTACGAGCAGTACTTC. Amino acids: CASSYTAGNYEQYF.

On this clone: This sample includes further DNA sequences coding for the same CDR3. J is TRBJ2-7 and V is TRBV5-1, with D tentatively TRBD1 (5 bases). Trimming pared 0 bases from V and 1 base from J, leaving 8 bases between. Germline V gives CDR1 SGHRS, CDR2 YFSETQ. The CDR3 contains 14 residues. Written as DNA, the CDR3 is TGCGCCAGCAGCTTGGGACAGCCTTCCTACGAGCAGTACTTC. This gives the protein CASSLGQPSYEQYF.

The V gene is TRBV14, the J gene TRBJ2-1; no reliable D call. The CDR3 loop spans 13 amino acids. Germline lookup yields CDR1 SGHDN and CDR2 FVKESK. V lost 5 bases and J 5 bases, leaving 10 bases between the germline ends. The CDR3, as DNA: TGTGCCAGCAGCAAGGAGCGAAACAATGAGCAGTTCTTC. Translation gives CASSKERNNEQFF.

This clone has just a few counts. The chain combines TRBV6-5 with TRBJ1-1; the match to TRBD1 covers 7 bases. V was pared by 5 bases and J by 5 bases, with 8 bases of the junction left unmatched. CDR3 length: 14 residues. CDR1 and CDR2 (germline): MNHEY, SVGAGI. DNA for the CDR3: TGTGCCAGCAGTCTACAGGGGTTGAGGACTGAAGCTTTCTTT. Translation: CASSLQGLRTEAFF.

The gene calls are TRBV15 and TRBJ2-5; TRBD1 or TRBD2 may be the D gene (5 bases each). The CDR3 runs 13 residues. The germline CDR1 and CDR2 sequences are LNHNV and YYDKDF (reference sequence). With 7 bases removed from V and 1 base from J, the gap between germline ends came to 10 bases. This chain's CDR3 is CATTRGTQETQYF. In DNA form, the CDR3 reads TGTGCCACCACCCGAGGGACCCAAGAGACCCAGTACTTC.

V is TRBV2 and J is TRBJ2-5, with 7 bases identical to TRBD2. Germline CDR1 SNHLY, CDR2 FYNNEI. The V segment lost 8 bases and the J segment 1 base; nucleotides outside the gene matches: 7. The CDR3 contains 14 residues. CDR3 in DNA: TGTGCCAGCGGGGGGGAGGCAATCCAAGAGACCCAGTACTTC. This translates into CASGGEAIQETQYF.

This chain uses TRBV2 with TRBJ2-1; D is possibly TRBD1 or TRBD2 (5 bases each). The germline CDR1 and CDR2 sequences are SNHLY and FYNNEI. This CDR3 is 13 amino acids long. Trimming pared 6 bases from V and 15 bases from J, leaving 21 bases between. DNA of the CDR3: TGTGCCAGCAGCGCCGGGACCTTTGCGGGTTGGTTCTTC. As protein: CASSAGTFAGWFF.

A remark on this clone: Distinct nucleotide sequences in the sample also encode this CDR3. The CDR3 region has the DNA TGTGCCAGCTCCCCGGCGCGTCCTAATGAAAAACTGTTTTTT. Translated, it gives CASSPARPNEKLFF. The J gene is TRBJ1-4, the V gene TRBV18; no clear D. Per germline, CDR1 KGHSH and CDR2 LQKENI. The CDR3 has 14 amino acids. Trimming pared 6 bases from V and 3 bases from J, leaving 11 bases between.

V is TRBV27 and J is TRBJ2-2; TRBD2 is a possible D gene (5 bases). The CDR3 runs 15 residues. Trimming removed 5 bases at V and 1 base at J, with 11 bases between. Germline lookup yields CDR1 MNHEY and CDR2 SMNVEV (reference sequence). The CDR3 sequence: CASSITGMNTGELFF. The CDR3, as DNA: TGTGCCAGCAGTATTACCGGGATGAACACCGGGGAGCTGTTTTTT.

This clone was picked up one time. The chain uses TRBV2 and TRBJ2-7, with no clear D. Germline V gene sequence: CDR1 SNHLY, CDR2 FYNNEI. V was trimmed by 7 bases and J by 6 bases, leaving 19 bases between them. The CDR3 covers 14 residues. CDR3: CASTSVRQRFEQYF. CDR3 bases: TGTGCCAGCACGTCGGTACGGCAACGCTTCGAGCAGTACTTC.

The chain employs TRBV4-1 and TRBJ2-5; 11 bases align to TRBD1. V dropped 4 bases and J dropped 5; count of bases not matched to a gene: 6. The germline CDR1 and CDR2 sequences are MGHRA and YSYEKL. This CDR3 has 15 residues. In DNA, the CDR3 is TGCGCCAGCAGCCGTCAAGGGACAGGGGGTGAGACCCAGTACTTC. Residues: CASSRQGTGGETQYF.

In DNA form, the CDR3 reads TGTGCCAGCAGCCGTGGAGGGGGGGATCCCTACAATGAGCAGTTCTTC. Translated: CASSRGGGDPYNEQFF. The gene calls are TRBV11-2 and TRBJ2-1; D is perhaps TRBD2 (7 bases). The CDR3 totals 16 residues. CDR1 and CDR2 from the germline V gene are SGHAT and FQNNGV. Between the trimmed V and J ends, which lost 5 bases and 2 bases, there was a span of 16 bases.

The gene calls are TRBV9 and TRBJ2-1; D not certain. CDR1 is SGDLS, CDR2 YYNGEE, per germline. This CDR3 region has 11 residues. V lost 1 base and J 10 bases, leaving 6 bases between the germline ends. In DNA, the CDR3 is TGTGCCAGCAGCGTAAATGAGGAGCAGTTCTTC. Protein sequence: CASSVNEEQFF.

This clone was counted once. This sequence joins TRBV29-1 and TRBJ1-5; D might be TRBD1 (5 bases). Trimming stripped 1 base from V and 7 bases from J, with 14 bases between. CDR3 length: 14 amino acids. CDR1 and CDR2 (germline): SQVTM, ANQGSEA. CDR3 nucleotides: TGCAGCGTTGAAGTTGGGGGGTCGGGGCAGCCCCAGCATTTT. Protein sequence: CSVEVGGSGQPQHF.

The chain combines TRBV7-2 with TRBJ2-5; D uncertain. Judging by the DNA end, TRBJ2-7 fits better; the J call may be wrong. This CDR3 spans 11 amino acids. Germline V gene lookup returns CDR1 SGHTA and CDR2 FQGNSA. The CDR3 DNA is TGTGCCAGCAGCTTACGCAACGAGCAGTACTTC. Its translation is CASSLRNEQYF.

The chain carries TRBV7-9 and TRBJ1-1; 7 bases agree with TRBD1. V was clipped by 1 base and J by 4 bases; unmatched bases: 12. Per the germline V gene, CDR1 is SEHNR and CDR2 is FQNEAQ (reference sequence). The CDR3 runs 17 residues. The CDR3 protein is CASSLERGQGVFTEAFF. The CDR3 nucleotides are TGTGCCAGCAGCTTAGAAAGGGGCCAGGGGGTATTCACTGAAGCTTTCTTT.

The J gene is TRBJ1-5, the V gene TRBV4-3, with a weak D call TRBD1 (5 bases). Germline V CDR1 and CDR2: LGHNA, YSLEER. This CDR3 is 15 amino acids long. V was shortened by 1 base and J by 6 bases, with 13 bases between the two germline ends. CDR3 in amino acids: CASSQARGGGQPQHF. The CDR3 bases are TGCGCCAGCAGCCAAGCGCGGGGGGGAGGTCAGCCCCAGCATTTT.

Only a few counts were recorded for this clone. The chain uses TRBV19 and TRBJ2-1; tentatively, D is TRBD2 (5 bases). V lost 3 bases to trimming and J lost 9 bases, with 9 bases between them. This CDR3 spans 12 amino acids. Germline values: CDR1 LNHDA, CDR2 SQIVND (reference sequence). DNA of the CDR3: TGTGCCAGTAGTATGCGGGCTAGTGAGCAGTTCTTC. Its translation: CASSMRASEQFF. The full variable domain, its missing parts supplied by reference TRBV19 and TRBJ2-1, is DGGITQSPKYLFRKEGQNVTLSCEQNLNHDAMYWYRQDPGQGLRLIYYSQIVNDFQKGDIAEGYSVSREKKESFPLTVTSAQKNPTAFYLCASSMRASEQFFGPGTRLTVL.

This clone was observed a single time. The rearrangement uses TRBV15 and TRBJ2-6; D not resolved. The germline gives CDR1 LNHNV, CDR2 YYDKDF (reference sequence). The CDR3 contains 12 residues. Trimming removed 8 bases at V and 3 bases at J, with 5 bases between. CDR3 sequence reads: CATASGANVLTF. DNA for the CDR3: TGTGCCACCGCAAGTGGGGCCAACGTCCTGACTTTC. The full variable domain, in which reference TRBV15 and TRBJ2-6 provide the parts outside the CDR3, is DAMVIQNPRYQVTQFGKPVTLSCSQTLNHNVMYWYQQKSSQAPKLLFHYYDKDFNNEADTPDNFQSRRPNTSFCFLDIRSPGLGDTAMYLCATASGANVLTFGAGSRLTVL.